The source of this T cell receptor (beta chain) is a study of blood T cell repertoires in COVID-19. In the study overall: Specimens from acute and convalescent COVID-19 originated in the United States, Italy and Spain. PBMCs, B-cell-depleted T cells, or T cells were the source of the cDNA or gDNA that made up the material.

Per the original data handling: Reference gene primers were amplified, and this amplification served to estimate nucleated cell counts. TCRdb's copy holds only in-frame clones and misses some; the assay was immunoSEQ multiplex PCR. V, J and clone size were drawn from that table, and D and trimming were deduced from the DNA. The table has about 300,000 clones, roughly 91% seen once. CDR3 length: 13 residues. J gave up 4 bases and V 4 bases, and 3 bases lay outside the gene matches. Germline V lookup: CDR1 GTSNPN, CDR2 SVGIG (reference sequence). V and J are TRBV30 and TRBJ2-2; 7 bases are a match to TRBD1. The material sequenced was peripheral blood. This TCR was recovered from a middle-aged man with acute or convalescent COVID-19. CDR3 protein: CAWMTGRTGELFF. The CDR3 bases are TGTGCCTGGATGACAGGGCGCACCGGGGAGCTGTTTTTT.